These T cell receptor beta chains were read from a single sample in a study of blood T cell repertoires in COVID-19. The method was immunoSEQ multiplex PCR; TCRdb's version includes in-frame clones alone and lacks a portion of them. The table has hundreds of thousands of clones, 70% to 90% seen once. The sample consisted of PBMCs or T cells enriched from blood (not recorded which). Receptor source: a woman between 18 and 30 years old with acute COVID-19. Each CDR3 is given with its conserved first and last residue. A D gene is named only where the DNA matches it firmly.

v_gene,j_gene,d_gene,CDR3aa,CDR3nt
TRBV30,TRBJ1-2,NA,CAWRWADGYTF,TGTGCCTGGAGGTGGGCCGATGGCTACACCTTC
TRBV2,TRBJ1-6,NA,CASSDRPLSPLHF,TGTGCCAGCAGTGACAGGCCGTTATCACCCCTCCACTTT
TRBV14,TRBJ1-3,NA,CASSQGSGNTIYF,TGTGCCAGCAGCCAAGGCAGTGGAAACACCATATATTTT
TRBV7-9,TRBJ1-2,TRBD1,CASSLGQGNYGYTF,TGTGCCAGCAGCTTGGGACAGGGAAACTATGGCTACACCTTC
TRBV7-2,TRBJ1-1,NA,CASSSQAGDTEAFF,TGTGCCAGCAGCTCACAGGCGGGGGACACTGAAGCTTTCTTT
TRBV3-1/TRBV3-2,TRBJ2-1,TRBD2,CASSQAPGLAGHLSSYNEQFF,TGTGCCAGCAGCCAAGCACCAGGACTAGCGGGGCACCTAAGCTCCTACAATGAGCAGTTCTTC
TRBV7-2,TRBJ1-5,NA,CASSLQLNQPQHF,TGTGCCAGCAGCTTACAGTTAAATCAGCCCCAGCATTTT
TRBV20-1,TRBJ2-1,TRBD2,CSASLAGRNEQFF,TGCAGTGCTAGTCTAGCGGGGCGCAATGAGCAGTTCTTC
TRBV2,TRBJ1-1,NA,CASSDGPLEAFF,TGTGCCAGCAGTGATGGGCCACTTGAAGCTTTCTTT
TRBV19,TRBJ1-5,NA,CASRTKQGYSNQPQHF,TGTGCCAGTAGGACCAAACAGGGATATAGCAATCAGCCCCAGCATTTT